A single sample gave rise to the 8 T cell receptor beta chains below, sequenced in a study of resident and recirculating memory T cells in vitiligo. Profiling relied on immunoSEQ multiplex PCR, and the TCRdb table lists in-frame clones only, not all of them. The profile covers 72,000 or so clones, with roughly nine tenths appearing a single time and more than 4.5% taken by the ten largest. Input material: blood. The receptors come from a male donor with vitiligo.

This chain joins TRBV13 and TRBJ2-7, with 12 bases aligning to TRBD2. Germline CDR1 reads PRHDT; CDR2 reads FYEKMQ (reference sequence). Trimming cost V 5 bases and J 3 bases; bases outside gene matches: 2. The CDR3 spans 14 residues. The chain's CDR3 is CASSPLAGGYEQYF. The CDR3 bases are TGTGCCAGCAGCCCACTAGCGGGAGGCTACGAGCAGTACTTC.

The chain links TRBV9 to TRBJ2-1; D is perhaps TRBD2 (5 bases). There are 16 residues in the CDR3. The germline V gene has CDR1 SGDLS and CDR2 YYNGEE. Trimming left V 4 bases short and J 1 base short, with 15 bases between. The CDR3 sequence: CASSTSPRRSYNEQFF. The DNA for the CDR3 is TGTGCCAGCAGCACTAGTCCCCGGCGGTCCTACAATGAGCAGTTCTTC.

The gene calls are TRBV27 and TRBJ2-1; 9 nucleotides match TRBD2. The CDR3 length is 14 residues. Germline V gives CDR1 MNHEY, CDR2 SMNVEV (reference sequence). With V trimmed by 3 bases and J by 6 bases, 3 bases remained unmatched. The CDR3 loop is CASSLGGRGNEQFF. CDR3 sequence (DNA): TGTGCCAGCAGTTTGGGCGGGAGGGGCAATGAGCAGTTCTTC.

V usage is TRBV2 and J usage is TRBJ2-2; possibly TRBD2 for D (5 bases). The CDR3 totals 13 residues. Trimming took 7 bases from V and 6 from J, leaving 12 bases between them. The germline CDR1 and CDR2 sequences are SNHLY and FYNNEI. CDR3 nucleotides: TGTGCCAGCAAGAGGGAACAGCCCGGGGAGCTGTTTTTT. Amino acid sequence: CASKREQPGELFF.

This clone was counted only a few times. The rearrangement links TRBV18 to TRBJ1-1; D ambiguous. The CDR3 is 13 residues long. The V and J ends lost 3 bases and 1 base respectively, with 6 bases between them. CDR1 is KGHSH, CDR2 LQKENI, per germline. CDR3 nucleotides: TGTGCCAGCTCACCCGGAGAGAACACTGAAGCTTTCTTT. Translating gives CASSPGENTEAFF. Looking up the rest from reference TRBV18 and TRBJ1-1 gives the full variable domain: NAGVMQNPRHLVRRRGQEARLRCSPMKGHSHVYWYRQLPEEGLKFMVYLQKENIIDESGMPKERFSAEFPKEGPSILRIQQVVRGDSAAYFCASSPGENTEAFFGQGTRLTVV.

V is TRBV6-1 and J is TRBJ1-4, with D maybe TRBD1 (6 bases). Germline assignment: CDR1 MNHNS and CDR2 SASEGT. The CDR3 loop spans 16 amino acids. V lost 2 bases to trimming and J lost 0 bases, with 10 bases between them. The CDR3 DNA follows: TGTGCCAGCAGTGAACGGGGGGCTGCAACTAATGAAAAACTGTTTTTT. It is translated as CASSERGAATNEKLFF.

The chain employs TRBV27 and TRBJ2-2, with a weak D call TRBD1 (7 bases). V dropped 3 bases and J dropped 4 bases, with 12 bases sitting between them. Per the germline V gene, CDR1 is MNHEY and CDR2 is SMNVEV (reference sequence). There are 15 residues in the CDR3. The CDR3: CASSFGQGGTGELFF. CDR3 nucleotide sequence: TGTGCCAGCAGTTTCGGCCAGGGGGGCACCGGGGAGCTGTTTTTT.

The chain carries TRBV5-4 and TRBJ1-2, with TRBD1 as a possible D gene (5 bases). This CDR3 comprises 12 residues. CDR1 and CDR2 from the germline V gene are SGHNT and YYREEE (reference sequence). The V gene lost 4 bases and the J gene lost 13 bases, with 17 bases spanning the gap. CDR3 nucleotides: TGTGCCAGCAGCCAGCGTACAGGAATTGGCACCTTC. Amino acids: CASSQRTGIGTF.